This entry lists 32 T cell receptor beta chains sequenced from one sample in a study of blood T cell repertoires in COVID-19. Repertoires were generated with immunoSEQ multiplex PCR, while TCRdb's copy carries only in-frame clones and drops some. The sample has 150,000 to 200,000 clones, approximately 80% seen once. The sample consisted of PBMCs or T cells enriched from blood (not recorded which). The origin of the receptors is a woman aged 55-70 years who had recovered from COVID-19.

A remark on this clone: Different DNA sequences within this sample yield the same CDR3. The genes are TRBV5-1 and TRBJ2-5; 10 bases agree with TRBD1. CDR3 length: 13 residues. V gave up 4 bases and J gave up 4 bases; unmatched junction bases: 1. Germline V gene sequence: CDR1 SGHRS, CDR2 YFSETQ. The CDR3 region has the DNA TGCGCCAGCAGCCGGGACAGGGGAGAGACCCAGTACTTC. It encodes CASSRDRGETQYF.

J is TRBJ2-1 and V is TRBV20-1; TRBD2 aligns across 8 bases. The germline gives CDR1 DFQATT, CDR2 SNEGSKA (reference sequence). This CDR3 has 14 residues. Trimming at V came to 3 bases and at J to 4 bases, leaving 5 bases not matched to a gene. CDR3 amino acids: CSASWRGVYNEQFF. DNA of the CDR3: TGCAGTGCTAGTTGGCGGGGGGTTTACAATGAGCAGTTCTTC.

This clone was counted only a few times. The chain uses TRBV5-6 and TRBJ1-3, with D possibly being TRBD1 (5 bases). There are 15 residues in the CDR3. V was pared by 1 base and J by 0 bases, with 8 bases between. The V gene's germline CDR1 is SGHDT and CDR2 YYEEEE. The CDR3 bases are TGTGCCAGCAGCTTGTCAGGGCTCTCTGGAAACACCATATATTTT. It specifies CASSLSGLSGNTIYF.

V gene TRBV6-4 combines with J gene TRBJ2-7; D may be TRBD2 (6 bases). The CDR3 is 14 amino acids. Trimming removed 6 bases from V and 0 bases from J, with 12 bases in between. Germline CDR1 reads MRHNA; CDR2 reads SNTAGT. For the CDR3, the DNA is TGTGCCAGCAGGGAGGGTGGCAGCTCCTACGAGCAGTACTTC. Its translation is CASREGGSSYEQYF.

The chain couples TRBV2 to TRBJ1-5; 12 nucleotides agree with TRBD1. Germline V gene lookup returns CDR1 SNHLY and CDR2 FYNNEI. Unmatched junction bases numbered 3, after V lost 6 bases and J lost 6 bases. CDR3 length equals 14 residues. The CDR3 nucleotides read TGTGCCAGCAGACCGGGACAGGGGGCTCAGCCCCAGCATTTT. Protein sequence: CASRPGQGAQPQHF.

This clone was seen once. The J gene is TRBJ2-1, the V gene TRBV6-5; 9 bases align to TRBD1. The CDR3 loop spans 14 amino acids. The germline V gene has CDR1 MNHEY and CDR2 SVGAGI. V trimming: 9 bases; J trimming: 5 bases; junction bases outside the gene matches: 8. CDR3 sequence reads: CASSWTGENNEQFF. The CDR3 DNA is TGTGCCAGTAGCTGGACAGGGGAAAACAATGAGCAGTTCTTC.

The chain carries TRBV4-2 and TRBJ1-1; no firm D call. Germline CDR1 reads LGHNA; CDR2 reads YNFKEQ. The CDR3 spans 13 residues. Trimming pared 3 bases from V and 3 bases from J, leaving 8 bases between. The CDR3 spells CASSQRGYTEAFF. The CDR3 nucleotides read TGTGCCAGCAGCCAGCGGGGTTACACTGAAGCTTTCTTT.

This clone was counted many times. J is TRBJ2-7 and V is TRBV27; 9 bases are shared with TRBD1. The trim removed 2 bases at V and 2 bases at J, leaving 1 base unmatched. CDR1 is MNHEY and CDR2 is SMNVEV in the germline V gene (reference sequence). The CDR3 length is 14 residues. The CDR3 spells CASSLRQGAYEQYF. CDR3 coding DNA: TGTGCCAGCAGTTTACGACAGGGGGCCTACGAGCAGTACTTC.

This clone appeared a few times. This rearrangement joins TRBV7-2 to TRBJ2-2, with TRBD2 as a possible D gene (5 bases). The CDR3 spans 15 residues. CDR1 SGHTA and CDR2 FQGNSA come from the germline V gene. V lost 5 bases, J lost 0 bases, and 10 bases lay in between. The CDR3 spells CASSPLATNTGELFF. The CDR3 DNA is TGTGCCAGCAGCCCGCTAGCTACGAACACCGGGGAGCTGTTTTTT.

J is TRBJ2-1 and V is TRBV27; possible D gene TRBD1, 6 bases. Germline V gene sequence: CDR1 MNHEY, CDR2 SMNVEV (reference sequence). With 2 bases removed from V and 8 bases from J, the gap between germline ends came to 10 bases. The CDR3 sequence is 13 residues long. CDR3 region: CASSLGGWDEQFF. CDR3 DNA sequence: TGTGCCAGCAGTTTAGGGGGCTGGGATGAGCAGTTCTTC.

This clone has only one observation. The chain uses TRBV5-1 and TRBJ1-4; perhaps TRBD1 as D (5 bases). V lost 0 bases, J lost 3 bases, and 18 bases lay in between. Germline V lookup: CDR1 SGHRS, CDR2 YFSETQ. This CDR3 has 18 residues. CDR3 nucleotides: TGCGCCAGCAGCTTGGGAAGGGCCTCCTTAGGGGCTAATGAAAAACTGTTTTTT. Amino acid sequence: CASSLGRASLGANEKLFF. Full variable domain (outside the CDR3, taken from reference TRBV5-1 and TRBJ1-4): KAGVTQTPRYLIKTRGQQVTLSCSPISGHRSVSWYQQTPGQGLQFLFEYFSETQRNKGNFPGRFSGRQFSNSRSEMNVSTLELGDSALYLCASSLGRASLGANEKLFFGSGTQLSVL.

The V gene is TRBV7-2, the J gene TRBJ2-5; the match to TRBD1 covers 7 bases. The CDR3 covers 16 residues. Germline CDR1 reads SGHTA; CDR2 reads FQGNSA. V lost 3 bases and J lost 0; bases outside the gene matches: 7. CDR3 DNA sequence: TGTGCCAGCAGCTTCTCCGGGACAGCCTACCAAGAGACCCAGTACTTC. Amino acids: CASSFSGTAYQETQYF.

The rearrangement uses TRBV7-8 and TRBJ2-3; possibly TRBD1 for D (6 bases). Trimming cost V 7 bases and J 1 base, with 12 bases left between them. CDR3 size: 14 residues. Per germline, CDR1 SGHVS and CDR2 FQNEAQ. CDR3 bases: TGTGCCAGCACCCCTGGGGGCCGCACAGATACGCAGTATTTT. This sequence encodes CASTPGGRTDTQYF.

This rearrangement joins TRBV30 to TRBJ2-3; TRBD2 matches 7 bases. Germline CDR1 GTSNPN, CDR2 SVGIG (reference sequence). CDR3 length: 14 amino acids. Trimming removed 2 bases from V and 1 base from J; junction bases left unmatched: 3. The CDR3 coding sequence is TGTGCCTGGAGTAAGCGGGGTGGCACAGATACGCAGTATTTT. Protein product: CAWSKRGGTDTQYF. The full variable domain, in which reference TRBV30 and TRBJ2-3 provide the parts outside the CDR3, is SQTIHQWPATLVQPVGSPLSLECTVEGTSNPNLYWYRQAAGRGLQLLFYSVGIGQISSEVPQNLSASRPQDRQFILSSKKLLLSDSGFYLCAWSKRGGTDTQYFGPGTRLTVL.

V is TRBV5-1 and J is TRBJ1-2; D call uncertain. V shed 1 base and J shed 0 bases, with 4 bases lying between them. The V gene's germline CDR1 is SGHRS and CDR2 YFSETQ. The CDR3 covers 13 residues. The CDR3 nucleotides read TGCGCCAGCAGCTTGCCGGCTAACTATGGCTACACCTTC. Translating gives CASSLPANYGYTF.

This chain's CDR3 is CASSKYVSGGETQYF. CDR3 DNA: TGTGCCAGCAGCAAATACGTATCCGGGGGAGAGACCCAGTACTTC. The chain couples TRBV21-1 to TRBJ2-5; TRBD2 is the table's D call, not checked against the DNA. TRBV21-1 is a pseudogene locus. This CDR3 spans 15 amino acids.

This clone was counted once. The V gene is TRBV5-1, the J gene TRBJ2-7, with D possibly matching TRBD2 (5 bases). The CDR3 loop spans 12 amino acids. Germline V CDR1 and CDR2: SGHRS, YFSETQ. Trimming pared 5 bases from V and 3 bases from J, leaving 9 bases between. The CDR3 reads CASSFGDYEQYF. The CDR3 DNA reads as TGCGCCAGCAGTTTCGGGGACTACGAGCAGTACTTC.

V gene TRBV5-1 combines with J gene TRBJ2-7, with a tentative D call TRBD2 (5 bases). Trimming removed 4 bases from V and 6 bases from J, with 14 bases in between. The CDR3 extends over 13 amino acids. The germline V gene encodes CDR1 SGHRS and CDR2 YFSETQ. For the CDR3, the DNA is TGCGCCAGCAGCGGAAGAGGGTCTATCGAGCAGTACTTC. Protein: CASSGRGSIEQYF. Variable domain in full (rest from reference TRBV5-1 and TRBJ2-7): KAGVTQTPRYLIKTRGQQVTLSCSPISGHRSVSWYQQTPGQGLQFLFEYFSETQRNKGNFPGRFSGRQFSNSRSEMNVSTLELGDSALYLCASSGRGSIEQYFGPGTRLTVT.

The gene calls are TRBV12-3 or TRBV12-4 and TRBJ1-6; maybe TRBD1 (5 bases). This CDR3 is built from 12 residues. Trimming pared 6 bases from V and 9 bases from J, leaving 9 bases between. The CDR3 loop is CASSHRSSPLHF. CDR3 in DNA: TGTGCCAGCAGCCACAGGAGTTCACCCCTCCACTTT.

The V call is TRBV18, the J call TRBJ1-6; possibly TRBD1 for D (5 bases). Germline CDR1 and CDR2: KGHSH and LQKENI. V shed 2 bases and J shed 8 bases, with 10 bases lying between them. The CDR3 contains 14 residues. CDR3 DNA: TGTGCCAGCTCACCATTGGGGGGGGATTCACCCCTCCACTTT. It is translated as CASSPLGGDSPLHF.

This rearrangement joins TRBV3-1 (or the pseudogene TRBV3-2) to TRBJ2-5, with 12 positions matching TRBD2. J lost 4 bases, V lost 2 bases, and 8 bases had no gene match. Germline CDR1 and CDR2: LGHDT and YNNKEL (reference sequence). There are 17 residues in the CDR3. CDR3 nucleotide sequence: TGTGCCAGCAGCCAACCACTCCTAGCGGGGGGGGGAGAGACCCAGTACTTC. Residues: CASSQPLLAGGGETQYF.

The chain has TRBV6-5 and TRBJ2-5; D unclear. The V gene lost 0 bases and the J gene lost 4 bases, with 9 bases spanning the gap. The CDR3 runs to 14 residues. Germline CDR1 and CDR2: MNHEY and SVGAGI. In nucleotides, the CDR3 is TGTGCCAGCAGTTACTCGAGGTGGTCAGAGACCCAGTACTTC. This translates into CASSYSRWSETQYF.

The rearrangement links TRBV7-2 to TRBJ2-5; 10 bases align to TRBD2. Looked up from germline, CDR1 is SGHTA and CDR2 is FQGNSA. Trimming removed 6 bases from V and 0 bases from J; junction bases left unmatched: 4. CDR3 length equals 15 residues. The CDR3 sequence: CASSSGGMYQETQYF. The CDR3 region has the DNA TGTGCCAGCAGTAGCGGGGGGATGTACCAAGAGACCCAGTACTTC.

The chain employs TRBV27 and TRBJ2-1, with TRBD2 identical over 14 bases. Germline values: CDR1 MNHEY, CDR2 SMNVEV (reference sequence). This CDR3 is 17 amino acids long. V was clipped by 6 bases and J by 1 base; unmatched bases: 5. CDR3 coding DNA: TGTGCCAGCAGAGGGACTAGCGGGGGCCCTTCCTACAATGAGCAGTTCTTC. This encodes CASRGTSGGPSYNEQFF.

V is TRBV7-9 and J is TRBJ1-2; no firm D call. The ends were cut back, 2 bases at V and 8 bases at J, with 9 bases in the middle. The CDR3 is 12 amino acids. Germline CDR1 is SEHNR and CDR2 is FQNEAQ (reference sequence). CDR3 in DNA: TGTGCCAGCAGCTTACGGGATTCCGGCTACACCTTC. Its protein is CASSLRDSGYTF.

CDR3: CASKRTDIQPQHF. The CDR3 coding sequence is TGTGCCAGCAAAAGGACAGATATTCAGCCCCAGCATTTT. The rearrangement uses TRBV2 and TRBJ1-5; possibly TRBD1 for D (6 bases). The CDR3 contains 13 residues. Germline CDR1 and CDR2: SNHLY and FYNNEI. V was clipped by 7 bases and J by 6 bases, with 13 bases between them.

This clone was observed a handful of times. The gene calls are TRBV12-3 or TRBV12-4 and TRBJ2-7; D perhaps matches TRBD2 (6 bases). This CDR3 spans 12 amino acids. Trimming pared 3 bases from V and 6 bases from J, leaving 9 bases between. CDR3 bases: TGTGCCAGCAGTTTCGGGGGACCCGAGCAGTACTTC. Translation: CASSFGGPEQYF.

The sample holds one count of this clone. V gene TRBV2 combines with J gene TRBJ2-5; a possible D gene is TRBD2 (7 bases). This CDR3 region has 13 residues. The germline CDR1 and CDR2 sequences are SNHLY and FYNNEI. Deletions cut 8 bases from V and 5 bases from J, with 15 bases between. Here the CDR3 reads CASSGGGWETQYF. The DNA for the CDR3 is TGTGCCAGCTCTGGCGGGGGCTGGGAGACCCAGTACTTC.

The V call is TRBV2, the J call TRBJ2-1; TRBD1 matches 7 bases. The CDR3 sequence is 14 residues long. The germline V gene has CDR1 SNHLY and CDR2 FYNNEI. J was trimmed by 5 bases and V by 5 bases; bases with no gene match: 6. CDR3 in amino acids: CASSPDREDNEQFF. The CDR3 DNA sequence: TGTGCCAGCAGTCCCGACAGGGAAGACAATGAGCAGTTCTTC.

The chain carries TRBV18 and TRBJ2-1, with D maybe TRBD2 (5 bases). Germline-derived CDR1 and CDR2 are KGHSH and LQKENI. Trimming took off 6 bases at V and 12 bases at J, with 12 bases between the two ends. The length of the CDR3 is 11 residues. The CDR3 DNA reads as TGTGCCAGCTCGAAGGAGGTGGGGCAGTTCTTC. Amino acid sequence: CASSKEVGQFF.

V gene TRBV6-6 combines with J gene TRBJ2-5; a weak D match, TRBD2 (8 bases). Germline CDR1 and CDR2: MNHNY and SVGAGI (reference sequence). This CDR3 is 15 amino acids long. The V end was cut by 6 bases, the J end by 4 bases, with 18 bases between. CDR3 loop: CASSRQGGGRETQYF. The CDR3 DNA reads TGTGCCAGCAGCCGACAGGGCGGGGGGAGAGAGACCCAGTACTTC.

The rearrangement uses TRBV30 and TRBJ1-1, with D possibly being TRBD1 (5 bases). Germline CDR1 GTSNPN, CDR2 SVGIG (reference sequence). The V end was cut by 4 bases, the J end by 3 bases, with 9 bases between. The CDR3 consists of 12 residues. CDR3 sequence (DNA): TGTGCCTGGAACAGGTGGGACACTGAAGCTTTCTTT. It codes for CAWNRWDTEAFF.